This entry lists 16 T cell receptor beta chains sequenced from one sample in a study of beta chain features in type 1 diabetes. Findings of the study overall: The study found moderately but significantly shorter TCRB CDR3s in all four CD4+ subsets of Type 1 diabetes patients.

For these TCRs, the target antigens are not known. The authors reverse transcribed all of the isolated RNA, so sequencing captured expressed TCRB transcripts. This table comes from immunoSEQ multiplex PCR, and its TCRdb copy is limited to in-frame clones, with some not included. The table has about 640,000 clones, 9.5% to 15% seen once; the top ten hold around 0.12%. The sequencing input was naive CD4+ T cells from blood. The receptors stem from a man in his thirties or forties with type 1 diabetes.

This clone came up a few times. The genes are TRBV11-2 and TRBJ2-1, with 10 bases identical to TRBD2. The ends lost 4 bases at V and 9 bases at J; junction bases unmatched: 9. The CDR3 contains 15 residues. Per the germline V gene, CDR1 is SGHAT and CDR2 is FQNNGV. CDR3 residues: CASSSISGGVGEQFF. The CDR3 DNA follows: TGTGCCAGCAGCTCGATAAGCGGGGGGGTCGGTGAGCAGTTCTTC.

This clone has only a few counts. The CDR3 sequence is CASSLRGPNTEAFF. The CDR3 DNA sequence: TGTGCCAGCAGCTTGAGAGGGCCGAACACTGAAGCTTTCTTT. The V and J genes are TRBV5-4 and TRBJ1-1; D unclear. V lost 1 base and J 1 base, leaving 8 bases between the germline ends. The germline V gene encodes CDR1 SGHNT and CDR2 YYREEE (reference sequence). The CDR3 has 14 residues.

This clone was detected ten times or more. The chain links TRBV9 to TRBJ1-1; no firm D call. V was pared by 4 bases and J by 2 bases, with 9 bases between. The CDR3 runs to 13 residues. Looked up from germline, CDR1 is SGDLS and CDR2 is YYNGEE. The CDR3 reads CASSPTTNTEAFF. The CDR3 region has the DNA TGTGCCAGCAGCCCGACTACTAACACTGAAGCTTTCTTT.

CDR3 region: CASSSTGTGGANVLTF. The CDR3 nucleotides read TGTGCCAGCAGTTCGACAGGGACTGGTGGGGCCAACGTCCTGACTTTC. V gene TRBV7-9 combines with J gene TRBJ2-6, with a possible D match to TRBD1 (7 bases). CDR1 and CDR2 from the germline V gene are SEHNR and FQNEAQ (reference sequence). The CDR3 consists of 16 residues. The V end lost 6 bases, the J end lost 3 bases, and 15 bases lay between the germline ends.

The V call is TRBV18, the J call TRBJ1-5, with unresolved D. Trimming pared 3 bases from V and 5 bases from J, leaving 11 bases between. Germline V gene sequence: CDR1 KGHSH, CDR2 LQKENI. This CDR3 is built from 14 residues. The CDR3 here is CASSPDQSDQPQHF. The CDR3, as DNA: TGTGCCAGCTCACCCGATCAGTCGGATCAGCCCCAGCATTTT.

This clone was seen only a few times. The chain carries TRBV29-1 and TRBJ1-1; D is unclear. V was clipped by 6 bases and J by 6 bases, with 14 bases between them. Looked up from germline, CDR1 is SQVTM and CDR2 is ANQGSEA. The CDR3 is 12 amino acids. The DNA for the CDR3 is TGCAGCGTAGGGTATTTCTCTTCTGAAGCTTTCTTT. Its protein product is CSVGYFSSEAFF.

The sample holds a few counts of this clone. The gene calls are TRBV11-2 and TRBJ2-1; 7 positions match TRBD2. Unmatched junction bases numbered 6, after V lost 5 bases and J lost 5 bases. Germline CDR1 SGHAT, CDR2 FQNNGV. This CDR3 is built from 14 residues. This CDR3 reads CASSPGGNDNEQFF. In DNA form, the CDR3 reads TGTGCCAGCAGCCCCGGGGGGAACGACAATGAGCAGTTCTTC.

The CDR3 loop is CASSSLAGGQETQYF. As DNA, the CDR3 is TGTGCCAGCAGTTCCCTAGCGGGGGGGCAAGAGACCCAGTACTTC. The chain links TRBV27 to TRBJ2-5; 12 bases match TRBD2. Germline values: CDR1 MNHEY, CDR2 SMNVEV (reference sequence). Unmatched junction bases numbered 2, after V lost 4 bases and J lost 2 bases. This CDR3 has 15 residues.

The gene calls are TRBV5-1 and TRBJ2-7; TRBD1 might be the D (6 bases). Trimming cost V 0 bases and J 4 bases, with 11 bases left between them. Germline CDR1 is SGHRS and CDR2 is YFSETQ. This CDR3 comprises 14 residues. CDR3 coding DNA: TGCGCCAGCAGCTTGGAGGGGGTCGGGTACGAGCAGTACTTC. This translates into CASSLEGVGYEQYF.

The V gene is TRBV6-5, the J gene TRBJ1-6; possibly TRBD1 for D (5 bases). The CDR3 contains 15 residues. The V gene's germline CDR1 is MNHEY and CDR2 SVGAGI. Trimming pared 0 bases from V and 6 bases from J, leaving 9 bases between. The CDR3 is CASSYSADSNSPLHF. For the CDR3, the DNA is TGTGCCAGCAGTTACTCGGCAGACAGTAATTCACCCCTCCACTTT.

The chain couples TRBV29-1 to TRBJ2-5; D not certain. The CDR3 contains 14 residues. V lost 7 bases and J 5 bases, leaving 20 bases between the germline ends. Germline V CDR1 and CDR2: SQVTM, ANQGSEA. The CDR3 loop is CSAGGRAGRETQYF. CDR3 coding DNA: TGCAGCGCCGGTGGTAGGGCTGGGCGGGAGACCCAGTACTTC.

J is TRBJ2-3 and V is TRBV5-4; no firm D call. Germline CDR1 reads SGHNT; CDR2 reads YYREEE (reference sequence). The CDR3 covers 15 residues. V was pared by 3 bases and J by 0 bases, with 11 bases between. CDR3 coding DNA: TGTGCCAGCAGCTACCGGACCTCTAGCACAGATACGCAGTATTTT. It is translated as CASSYRTSSTDTQYF.

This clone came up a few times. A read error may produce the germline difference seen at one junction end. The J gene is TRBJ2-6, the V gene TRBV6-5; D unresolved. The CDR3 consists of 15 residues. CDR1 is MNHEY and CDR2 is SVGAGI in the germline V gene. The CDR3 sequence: CASRYSIAGANVLTF. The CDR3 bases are TGTGCCAGCAGGTACTCTATCGCTGGGGCCAACGTCCTGACTTTC.

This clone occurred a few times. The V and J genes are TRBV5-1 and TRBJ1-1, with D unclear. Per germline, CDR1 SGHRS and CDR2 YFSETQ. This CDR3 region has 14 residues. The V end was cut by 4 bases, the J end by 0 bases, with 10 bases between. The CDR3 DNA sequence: TGCGCCAGCAGCCTGGGAGACATGAACACTGAAGCTTTCTTT. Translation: CASSLGDMNTEAFF.

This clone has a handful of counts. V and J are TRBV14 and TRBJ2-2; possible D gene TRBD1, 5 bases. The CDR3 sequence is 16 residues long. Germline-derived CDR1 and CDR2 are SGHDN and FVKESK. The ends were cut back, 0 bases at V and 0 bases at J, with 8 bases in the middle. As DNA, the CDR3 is TGTGCCAGCAGCCAAGATGGACACTCGAACACCGGGGAGCTGTTTTTT. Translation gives CASSQDGHSNTGELFF.

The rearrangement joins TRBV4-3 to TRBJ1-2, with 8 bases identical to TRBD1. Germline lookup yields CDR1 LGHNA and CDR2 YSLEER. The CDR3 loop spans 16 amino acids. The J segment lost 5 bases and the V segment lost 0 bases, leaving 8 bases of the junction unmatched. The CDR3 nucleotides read TGCGCCAGCAGCCAAGATGACAGGGGATATGCTTATGGCTACACCTTC. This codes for CASSQDDRGYAYGYTF.